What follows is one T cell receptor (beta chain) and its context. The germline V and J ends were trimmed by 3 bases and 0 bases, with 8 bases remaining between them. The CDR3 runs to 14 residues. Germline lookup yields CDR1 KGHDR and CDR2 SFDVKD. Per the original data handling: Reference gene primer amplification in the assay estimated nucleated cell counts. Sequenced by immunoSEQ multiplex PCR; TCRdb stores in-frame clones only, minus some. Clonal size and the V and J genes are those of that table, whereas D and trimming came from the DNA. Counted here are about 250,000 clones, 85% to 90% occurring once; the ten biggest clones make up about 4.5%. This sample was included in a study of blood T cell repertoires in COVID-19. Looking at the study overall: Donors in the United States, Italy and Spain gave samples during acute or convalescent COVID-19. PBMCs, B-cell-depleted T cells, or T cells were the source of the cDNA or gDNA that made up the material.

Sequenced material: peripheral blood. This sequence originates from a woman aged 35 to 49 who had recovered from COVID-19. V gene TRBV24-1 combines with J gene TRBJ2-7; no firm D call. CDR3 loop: CATSDKQSSYEQYV. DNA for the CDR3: TGTGCCACCAGTGATAAACAGAGCTCCTACGAGCAGTACGTC.